This T cell receptor (beta chain) was identified during a study of early T cells in non-severe SARS-CoV-2 infection. Study overall: Chains from this unsorted whole-blood bulk RNA could not be paired. Study observations and caveats: Anti-spike CD8 responses were favored by VDJdb matching, which missed private and CD4 specificities.

After removal of 0 bases from V and 5 bases from J, the junction contained 6 bases not matched to a gene. This CDR3 is 16 amino acids long. CDR1 is LGHNA and CDR2 is YNFKEQ in the germline V gene. This clonotype was recorded many times. Its specificity is not known. Unique molecular identifiers were affixed to single, distinct cDNA molecules. TCRdb independently ran MiXCR on the 5' RACE reads; one entry per CDR3 protein. The table has tens of thousands of distinct CDR3 sequences, over 4% seen once. The clonotype was recovered from an adult who was a healthcare worker with PCR-confirmed SARS-CoV-2 infection or an uninfected control (not recorded which). The rearrangement joins TRBV4-2 to TRBJ2-3; 9 bases agree with TRBD2. Sample: whole blood. The chain's CDR3 is CASSQDRAGGLDTQYF. The CDR3 DNA reads TGTGCCAGCAGCCAAGATCGGGCGGGGGGGCTAGATACGCAGTATTTT.